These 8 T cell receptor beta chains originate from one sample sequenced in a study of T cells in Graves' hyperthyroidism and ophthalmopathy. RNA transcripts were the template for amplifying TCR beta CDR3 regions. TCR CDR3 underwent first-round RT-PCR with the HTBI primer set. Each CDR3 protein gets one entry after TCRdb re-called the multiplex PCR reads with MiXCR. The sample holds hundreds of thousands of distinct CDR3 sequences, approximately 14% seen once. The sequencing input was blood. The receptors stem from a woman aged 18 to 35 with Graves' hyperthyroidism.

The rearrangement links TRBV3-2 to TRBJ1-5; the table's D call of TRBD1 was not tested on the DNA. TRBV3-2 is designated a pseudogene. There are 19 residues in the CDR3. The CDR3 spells CASSQDLQGEITRGQPQHF. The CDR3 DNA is TGTGCCAGCAGCCAAGACCTTCAGGGGGAAATAACGCGGGGTCAGCCCCAGCATTTT.

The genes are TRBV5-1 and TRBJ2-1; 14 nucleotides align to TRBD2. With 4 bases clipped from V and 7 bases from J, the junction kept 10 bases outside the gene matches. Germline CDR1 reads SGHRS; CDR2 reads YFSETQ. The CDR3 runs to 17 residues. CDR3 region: CASSPRDGTSGRNEQFF. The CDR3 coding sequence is TGCGCCAGCAGCCCCCGGGACGGGACTAGCGGGAGAAATGAGCAGTTCTTC.

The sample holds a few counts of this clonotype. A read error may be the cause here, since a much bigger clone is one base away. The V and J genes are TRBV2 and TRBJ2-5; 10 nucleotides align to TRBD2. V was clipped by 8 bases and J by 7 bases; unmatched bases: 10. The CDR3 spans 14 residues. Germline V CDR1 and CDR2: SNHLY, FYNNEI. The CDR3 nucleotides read TGTGCCAGCCTATATGGACTAGCGGAAGGGACCCAGTACTTC. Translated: CASLYGLAEGTQYF.

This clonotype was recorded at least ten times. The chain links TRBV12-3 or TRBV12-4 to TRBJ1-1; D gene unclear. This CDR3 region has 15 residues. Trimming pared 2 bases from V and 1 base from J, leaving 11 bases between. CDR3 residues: CASSLNGRGNTEAFF. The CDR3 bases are TGTGCCAGCAGTTTAAATGGTAGAGGGAACACTGAAGCTTTCTTT.

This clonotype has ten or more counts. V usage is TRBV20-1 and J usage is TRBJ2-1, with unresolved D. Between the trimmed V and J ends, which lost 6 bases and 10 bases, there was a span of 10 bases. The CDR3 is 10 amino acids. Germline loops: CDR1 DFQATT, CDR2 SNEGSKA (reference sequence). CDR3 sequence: CSAPIGEQFF. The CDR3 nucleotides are TGCAGTGCGCCCATCGGAGAGCAGTTCTTC.

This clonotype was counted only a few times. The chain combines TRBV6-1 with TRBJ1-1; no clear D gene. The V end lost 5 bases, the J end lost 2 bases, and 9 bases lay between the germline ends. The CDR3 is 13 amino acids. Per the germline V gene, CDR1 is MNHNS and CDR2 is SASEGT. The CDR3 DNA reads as TGTGCCAGCAGTCCCAGTAGTAACACTGAAGCTTTCTTT. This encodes CASSPSSNTEAFF.

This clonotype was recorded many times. CDR3 sequence reads: CASSGNRGANSNQPQHF. CDR3 bases: TGTGCCAGCAGTGGGAACAGGGGGGCTAATAGCAATCAGCCCCAGCATTTT. The chain links TRBV6-1 to TRBJ1-5; TRBD1 agrees at 8 bases. The length of the CDR3 is 17 residues. J lost 0 bases, V lost 4 bases, and 8 bases had no gene match. Germline V CDR1 and CDR2: MNHNS, SASEGT.

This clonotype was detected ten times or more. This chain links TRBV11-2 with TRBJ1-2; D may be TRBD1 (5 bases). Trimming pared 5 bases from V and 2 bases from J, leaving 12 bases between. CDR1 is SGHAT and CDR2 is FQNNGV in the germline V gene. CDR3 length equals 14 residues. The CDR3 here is CASSKGLFNYGYTF. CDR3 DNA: TGTGCCAGCAGCAAGGGACTATTCAACTATGGCTACACCTTC.